The clone carrying this TCR beta chain showed up many times. This entry comes from a study of T-cell reconstitution after alpha-beta-depleted transplantation in children. Unique molecular identifiers were used in preparing the TCRbeta library. TCRdb fed the PCR reads into MiXCR, producing one record per CDR3 protein. This sample yields approximately 390,000 distinct CDR3 sequences, of which 11% are seen a single time; 4.5% to 6% belongs to the top ten. Trimming removed 2 bases from V and 8 bases from J; junction bases left unmatched: 8. Germline assignment: CDR1 SQVTM and CDR2 ANQGSEA. This CDR3 region has 14 residues.

The TCR comes from a human donor who donated a stem cell graft to a child with acute myeloid leukemia. Specimen: PBMCs from the stem cell graft donor, collected from the stem cell graft. The genes are TRBV29-1 and TRBJ2-1, with TRBD2 matching 8 bases. The CDR3 sequence: CSVELPGLVYEQFF. The DNA of the CDR3 is TGCAGCGTTGAACTACCGGGACTAGTGTATGAGCAGTTCTTC.